This TCR beta chain was observed in a study of shared clonotypes between healthy human individuals. General study results and limits: Sequencing depth was a factor that was expected to affect clonotype sharing among donors.

Only in-frame clones appear in the TCRdb table, and some are missing; sequencing was by immunoSEQ multiplex PCR. The sample carries over 400,000 clones, more than 95% recorded once. This clone was recorded a few times. What it binds is not known. Sequenced material: naive CD4+ T cells sorted from blood. As for subset: CD45RA+ positively selected. The sequence was collected from a young woman in good health.

The CDR3 loop reads CASSVVTGVNTEAFF. CDR3 coding DNA: TGTGCCAGCAGCGTAGTAACAGGGGTGAACACTGAAGCTTTCTTT. V and J are TRBV9 and TRBJ1-1, with 7 bases that match TRBD1. CDR1 is SGDLS and CDR2 is YYNGEE in the germline V gene. After removal of 0 bases from V and 0 bases from J, the junction contained 2 bases not matched to a gene. This CDR3 comprises 15 residues.